What follows are 22 T cell receptor beta chains derived from one specimen sequenced in a study of long-term antiretroviral therapy in people with HIV. Sequencing relied on immunoSEQ assay v3.0, run at survey level. Here immunoSEQ multiplex PCR was the method, and the copy in TCRdb shows in-frame clones only, minus some. The sample has 25,000 to 35,000 clones; about 80% are singletons. The starting material was unsorted PBMCs, obtained 0.3 years after starting antiretroviral therapy. These receptors all come from a man between 35 and 55 years old with HIV.

Here the CDR3 reads CAVLDRGYEQYF. For the CDR3, the DNA is TGCGCAGTACTGGACAGGGGATACGAGCAGTACTTC. The chain employs TRBV29-1 and TRBJ2-7, with 9 bases fitting TRBD1. In germline, CDR1 is SQVTM, CDR2 ANQGSEA. The CDR3 is 12 amino acids.

This clone has a handful of counts. This chain links TRBV4-2 with TRBJ1-5; 10 bases map to TRBD1. CDR1 is LGHNA, CDR2 YNFKEQ, per germline. V dropped 0 bases and J dropped 6; count of bases not matched to a gene: 2. The CDR3 covers 15 residues. CDR3 in amino acids: CASSQEGQGLQPQHF. The CDR3 coding sequence is TGTGCCAGCAGCCAAGAGGGACAGGGGCTTCAGCCCCAGCATTTT.

The chain employs TRBV5-6 and TRBJ2-4; D remains ambiguous. This CDR3 is built from 16 residues. Germline assignment: CDR1 SGHDT and CDR2 YYEEEE. Trimming removed 4 bases at V and 4 bases at J, with 18 bases between. The DNA of the CDR3 is TGTGCCAGCAGCCCGAAGGCTAGGCCGGCTAAAAACATTCAGTACTTC. Its protein product is CASSPKARPAKNIQYF. Based on the CDR3 plus reference TRBV5-6 and TRBJ2-4, the full variable domain is DAGVTQSPTHLIKTRGQQVTLRCSPKSGHDTVSWYQQALGQGPQFIFQYYEEEERQRGNFPDRFSGHQFPNYSSELNVNALLLGDSALYLCASSPKARPAKNIQYFGAGTRLSVL.

This chain connects TRBV6-5 to TRBJ2-1, with 7 positions matching TRBD1. Germline V gives CDR1 MNHEY, CDR2 SVGAGI. CDR3 length equals 14 residues. The trim removed 2 bases at V and 8 bases at J, leaving 6 bases unmatched. CDR3 bases: TGTGCCAGCAGTTACACGACAGGGAACCATGAGCAGTTCTTC. Encoded protein: CASSYTTGNHEQFF.

This clone appeared a single time. This chain links TRBV6-5 with TRBJ1-1; 8 positions match TRBD1. Trimming cost V 6 bases and J 1 base; bases outside gene matches: 7. Germline V CDR1 and CDR2: MNHEY, SVGAGI. This CDR3 has 15 residues. The CDR3, as DNA: TGTGCCAGCAGCCCCCGACAGGGGAGGAACACTGAAGCTTTCTTT. Translation: CASSPRQGRNTEAFF.

As DNA, the CDR3 is TGTGCCAGCAGTTCAGGGGGCTACGAGCAGTACTTC. It encodes CASSSGGYEQYF. The chain employs TRBV28 and TRBJ2-7; 7 bases are a match to TRBD1. This CDR3 is 12 amino acids long. Per the germline V gene, CDR1 is MDHEN and CDR2 is SYDVKM. J was trimmed by 3 bases and V by 4 bases; bases with no gene match: 0.

The chain links TRBV30 to TRBJ2-7; weak D call: TRBD2 (6 bases). The V gene's germline CDR1 is GTSNPN and CDR2 SVGIG (reference sequence). Between the trimmed V and J ends, which lost 5 bases and 3 bases, there was a span of 8 bases. There are 11 residues in the CDR3. The CDR3 nucleotides are TGTGCCTGGGGGACTTACTACGAGCAGTACTTC. Protein sequence: CAWGTYYEQYF.

In DNA, the CDR3 is TGTGCCAGCAGCCAGGTAAACTACGGCTCTAACTACGAGCAGTACTTC. Protein sequence: CASSQVNYGSNYEQYF. The rearrangement links TRBV11-2 to TRBJ2-7; no definite D call. Germline loops: CDR1 SGHAT, CDR2 FQNNGV. Deletions cut 5 bases from V and 3 bases from J, with 20 bases between. This CDR3 is 16 amino acids long.

CDR3 bases: TGTGCCAGCAGCGAACGACTAGCGGGGAGGGAGACCCAGTACTTC. This encodes CASSERLAGRETQYF. The chain uses TRBV11-1 and TRBJ2-5, with TRBD2 matching 11 bases. Trimming took 5 bases from V and 5 from J; bases not matched to a gene: 7. Germline CDR1 and CDR2: SGHAT and FQDESV (reference sequence). This CDR3 is 15 amino acids long.

The V and J genes are TRBV15 and TRBJ1-1; D ambiguous. V was clipped by 1 base and J by 2 bases, with 5 bases between them. This CDR3 contains 13 residues. Germline loops: CDR1 LNHNV, CDR2 YYDKDF (reference sequence). The CDR3 DNA is TGTGCCACCAGCAGAGGGACTAACACTGAAGCTTTCTTT. Translating it yields CATSRGTNTEAFF. Using reference TRBV15 and TRBJ1-1 for the parts outside the CDR3, the full variable domain is DAMVIQNPRYQVTQFGKPVTLSCSQTLNHNVMYWYQQKSSQAPKLLFHYYDKDFNNEADTPDNFQSRRPNTSFCFLDIRSPGLGDTAMYLCATSRGTNTEAFFGQGTRLTVV.

The genes are TRBV5-6 and TRBJ2-1, with 9 bases that match TRBD1. Germline CDR1 and CDR2: SGHDT and YYEEEE. The CDR3 spans 16 residues. V lost 3 bases to trimming and J lost 2 bases; unmatched junction nucleotides: 6. CDR3 nucleotides: TGTGCCAGCAGCTACGGACAGGGGACCGCCTACAATGAGCAGTTCTTC. Protein sequence: CASSYGQGTAYNEQFF.

The rearrangement uses TRBV4-1 and TRBJ2-3, with a weak D call TRBD2 (5 bases). Trimming took off 1 base at V and 11 bases at J, with 16 bases between the two ends. CDR3 size: 14 residues. The germline CDR1 and CDR2 sequences are MGHRA and YSYEKL. The CDR3 loop is CASSQGVARAGQYF. CDR3 coding DNA: TGCGCCAGCAGCCAAGGGGTCGCCCGTGCGGGGCAGTATTTT.

The genes are TRBV7-8 and TRBJ1-4; TRBD1 aligns across 9 bases. The germline gives CDR1 SGHVS, CDR2 FQNEAQ. The CDR3 runs 15 residues. V was pared by 2 bases and J by 7 bases, with 5 bases of the junction left unmatched. The CDR3 protein is CASSLMGTGIEKLFF. The DNA of the CDR3 is TGTGCCAGCAGCTTAATGGGGACAGGGATTGAAAAACTGTTTTTT.

This chain joins TRBV7-2 and TRBJ1-5; 10 positions match TRBD1. Trimming at V came to 5 bases and at J to 5 bases, leaving 9 bases not matched to a gene. Germline CDR1 is SGHTA and CDR2 is FQGNSA. The CDR3 length is 16 residues. CDR3 in amino acids: CASSAGTGDPYQPQHF. CDR3 DNA: TGTGCCAGCAGCGCCGGGACAGGGGATCCCTATCAGCCCCAGCATTTT.

The chain carries TRBV11-2 and TRBJ1-6; tentatively, D is TRBD1 (5 bases). The V gene lost 2 bases and the J gene lost 7 bases, with 12 bases spanning the gap. The CDR3 extends over 15 amino acids. Looked up from germline, CDR1 is SGHAT and CDR2 is FQNNGV. The CDR3 is CASSLNRPLNSPLHF. The CDR3 nucleotides read TGTGCCAGCAGCTTAAACAGGCCCTTAAATTCACCCCTCCACTTT. The full variable domain, its missing parts supplied by reference TRBV11-2 and TRBJ1-6, is EAGVAQSPRYKIIEKRQSVAFWCNPISGHATLYWYQQILGQGPKLLIQFQNNGVVDDSQLPKDRFSAERLKGVDSTLKIQPAKLEDSAVYLCASSLNRPLNSPLHFGNGTRLTVT.

The V call is TRBV7-9, the J call TRBJ2-5; D could derive from TRBD1 or TRBD2 (7 bases each). This CDR3 comprises 15 residues. The germline V gene has CDR1 SEHNR and CDR2 FQNEAQ (reference sequence). Trimming pared 5 bases from V and 0 bases from J, leaving 13 bases between. CDR3 nucleotides: TGTGCCAGCAGCCCCCAGGGGGGGGACCAAGAGACCCAGTACTTC. This codes for CASSPQGGDQETQYF.

The genes are TRBV9 and TRBJ2-5; TRBD1 matches 11 bases. Trimming removed 2 bases from V and 4 bases from J; junction bases left unmatched: 4. Germline assignment: CDR1 SGDLS and CDR2 YYNGEE. This CDR3 is built from 15 residues. In DNA form, the CDR3 reads TGTGCCAGCAGCGTTGGGGGGACAGGGGGAGAGACCCAGTACTTC. Amino acid sequence: CASSVGGTGGETQYF.

The rearrangement links TRBV4-2 to TRBJ1-6, with D tentatively TRBD1 (5 bases). CDR1 is LGHNA, CDR2 YNFKEQ, per germline. There are 16 residues in the CDR3. The V end lost 1 base, the J end lost 6 bases, and 13 bases lay between the germline ends. The CDR3 nucleotides are TGTGCCAGCAGCCAAGTTTTGCGGGGGAGTAATTCACCCCTCCACTTT. Translated: CASSQVLRGSNSPLHF.

The chain combines TRBV19 with TRBJ1-1, with no clear D. The CDR3 runs to 12 residues. The V gene lost 9 bases and the J gene lost 2 bases, with 10 bases spanning the gap. Germline lookup yields CDR1 LNHDA and CDR2 SQIVND (reference sequence). The CDR3, as DNA: TGTGCCAGCCAGAAGGCTAACACTGAAGCTTTCTTT. As protein: CASQKANTEAFF.

The rearrangement links TRBV14 to TRBJ1-1; unclear D gene. The CDR3 sequence is 12 residues long. CDR1 and CDR2 from the germline V gene are SGHDN and FVKESK. Trimming shortened V by 1 base and J by 6 bases, and 6 bases separated the two germline ends. CDR3 nucleotide sequence: TGTGCCAGCAGCCAAGGTGGTGCTGAAGCTTTCTTT. Translating it yields CASSQGGAEAFF.

This clone has only one observation. The J gene is TRBJ2-1, the V gene TRBV4-3; D is unclear. The V gene lost 0 bases and the J gene lost 10 bases, with 13 bases spanning the gap. The CDR3 loop spans 14 amino acids. Germline CDR1 is LGHNA and CDR2 is YSLEER. The CDR3 DNA reads as TGCGCCAGCAGCCAAGATATGGTACCTTCGGAGCAGTTCTTC. This codes for CASSQDMVPSEQFF.

The chain links TRBV4-3 to TRBJ2-3; 8 bases are a match to TRBD1. V was clipped by 0 bases and J by 7 bases; unmatched bases: 9. This CDR3 contains 16 residues. Germline CDR1 reads LGHNA; CDR2 reads YSLEER. DNA for the CDR3: TGCGCCAGCAGCCAAGATTTGGCAGGGGGCGCGTATACGCAGTATTTT. It encodes CASSQDLAGGAYTQYF.